This TCR beta chain was found in a study of PD-L1 blockade in urothelial cancer. The overall study: Blood drawn 3 weeks (second dose) and 6 weeks after treatment start was analyzed.

Per the germline V gene, CDR1 is MGHRA and CDR2 is YSYEKL. CDR3 size: 17 residues. V was clipped by 4 bases and J by 5 bases; unmatched bases: 10. Stated time point: peripheral blood 6 weeks after treatment start. Locally advanced or metastatic urothelial carcinoma was diagnosed in the patients. The table came from immunoSEQ multiplex PCR; TCRdb's copy has only in-frame clones and leaves some out. The sample yields tens of thousands of clones, under 85% seen once. The specimen was PBMCs, collected around atezolizumab (anti-PD-L1) treatment. The receptor's source is a man aged 45-65 years with urothelial cancer. The V gene is TRBV4-1, the J gene TRBJ2-5; 13 bases map to TRBD2. Here the CDR3 reads CASSPRSTSGGSETQYF. The CDR3 nucleotides are TGCGCCAGCAGCCCCCGGTCGACTAGCGGGGGGTCGGAGACCCAGTACTTC.